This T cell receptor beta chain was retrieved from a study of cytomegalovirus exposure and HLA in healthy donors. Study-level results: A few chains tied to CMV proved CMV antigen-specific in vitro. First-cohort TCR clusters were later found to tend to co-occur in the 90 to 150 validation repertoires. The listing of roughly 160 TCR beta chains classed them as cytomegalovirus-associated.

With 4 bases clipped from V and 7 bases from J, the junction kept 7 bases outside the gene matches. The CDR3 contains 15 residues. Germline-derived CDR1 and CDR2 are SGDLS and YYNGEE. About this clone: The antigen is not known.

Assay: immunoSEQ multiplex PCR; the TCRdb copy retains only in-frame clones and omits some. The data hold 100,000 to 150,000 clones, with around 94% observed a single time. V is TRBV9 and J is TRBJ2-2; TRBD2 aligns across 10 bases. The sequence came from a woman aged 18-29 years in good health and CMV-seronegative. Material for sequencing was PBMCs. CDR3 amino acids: CASSPSGGAGGELFF. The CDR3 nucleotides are TGTGCCAGCAGCCCGAGCGGGGGGGCCGGCGGGGAGCTGTTTTTT.